This T cell receptor beta chain is drawn from a study of T cell changes during pregnancy in multiple sclerosis. With 3 bases removed from V and 5 bases from J, the gap between germline ends came to 11 bases. Germline assignment: CDR1 SGDLS and CDR2 YYNGEE. The CDR3 length is 13 residues. This table comes from immunoSEQ multiplex PCR, and its TCRdb copy is limited to in-frame clones, with some not included. The data contain tens of thousands of clones, roughly 93% of them singletons. The chain is built from TRBV9 and TRBJ2-5; TRBD2 is a possible D gene (6 bases). This clonotype originated in a female donor with multiple sclerosis, enrolled in a pregnancy study. Source: peripheral blood, taken in the second trimester of pregnancy. CDR3 residues: CASSAPGRETQYF. The CDR3 DNA reads as TGTGCCAGCAGCGCCCCGGGGAGGGAGACCCAGTACTTC.